Listed below are T cell receptor beta chains from one sample, sequenced in a study of blood T cell repertoires in COVID-19. The protocol was immunoSEQ multiplex PCR, while the TCRdb copy is restricted to in-frame clones and leaves out a portion. The sample carries around 69,000 clones, around 84% recorded once. Sequencing was carried out using peripheral blood. The receptors derive from a man in his fifties with active COVID-19. The CDR3 runs from the conserved cysteine through the conserved F or W. Fields, in order: clone size, J gene, V gene, D gene, CDR3 protein, CDR3 DNA. A D gene is named only where the DNA matches it firmly. The size entry is marked missing in some rows and otherwise reads once, few, many or a size class.

few,TRBJ1-2,TRBV19,-,CASARPTGANYGYTF,TGTGCCAGTGCGAGGCCCACCGGGGCTAACTATGGCTACACCTTC
-,TRBJ1-2,TRBV15,TRBD1,CATSRGQGAGYTF,TGTGCCACCAGCAGAGGGCAGGGGGCTGGCTACACCTTC
-,TRBJ1-1,TRBV5-6,-,CASSPGLGGTEAFF,TGTGCCAGCAGCCCTGGACTGGGGGGGACTGAAGCTTTCTTT
-,TRBJ2-7,TRBV10-2,TRBD1,CASRLTGTGVGEQYF,TGCGCCAGCAGGCTAACCGGGACAGGGGTCGGCGAGCAGTACTTC
-,TRBJ1-1,TRBV6-5,TRBD1,CASTVDRGSTEAFF,TGTGCCAGCACCGTAGACAGGGGAAGCACTGAAGCTTTCTTT
-,TRBJ1-2,TRBV6-5,TRBD1,CASRADRRLNYGYTF,TGTGCCAGCAGAGCGGACAGGCGGCTAAACTATGGCTACACCTTC
-,TRBJ1-1,TRBV6-7,-,CASSPVSTEAFF,TGTGCCAGCAGCCCGGTCTCCACTGAAGCTTTCTTT
-,TRBJ2-3,TRBV5-1,TRBD1,CASKDRGDTDTQYF,TGCGCCAGTAAGGACAGGGGGGACACAGATACGCAGTATTTT
-,TRBJ2-5,TRBV3-1/TRBV3-2,-,CASSRVASQETQYF,TGTGCCAGCAGCCGCGTAGCTAGTCAAGAGACCCAGTACTTC
once,TRBJ2-3,TRBV7-7,TRBD2,CASSLGVAGTTDTQYF,TGTGCCAGCAGCCTCGGGGTAGCGGGGACAACAGATACGCAGTATTTT